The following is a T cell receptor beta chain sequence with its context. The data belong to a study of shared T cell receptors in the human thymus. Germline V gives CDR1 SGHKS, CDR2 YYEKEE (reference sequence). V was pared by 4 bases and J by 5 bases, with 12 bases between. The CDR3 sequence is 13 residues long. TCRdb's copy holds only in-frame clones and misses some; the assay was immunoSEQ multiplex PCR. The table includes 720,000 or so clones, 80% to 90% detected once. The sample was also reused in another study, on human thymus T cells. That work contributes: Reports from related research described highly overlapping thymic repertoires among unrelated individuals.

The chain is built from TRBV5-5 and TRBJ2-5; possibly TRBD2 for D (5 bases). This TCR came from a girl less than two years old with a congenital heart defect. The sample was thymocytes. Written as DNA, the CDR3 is TGTGCCAGCAGCGCGGGCCAACCGGAGACCCAGTACTTC. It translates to CASSAGQPETQYF.